The T cell receptor (beta chain) under discussion was sequenced for a study of blood T cell repertoires in COVID-19. Sequencing used immunoSEQ multiplex PCR; TCRdb keeps in-frame clones, though not all of them. Of under 150,000 clones listed, 84% are singletons. CDR3 length: 15 residues. Germline CDR1 and CDR2: MNHEY and SVGAGI. The ends lost 8 bases at V and 14 bases at J; junction bases unmatched: 18. This sequence originates from a woman in her 50s who had been exposed to COVID-19. The specimen was PBMCs or T cells enriched from blood (not recorded which). The rearrangement links TRBV6-5 to TRBJ2-1, with 10 positions matching TRBD2. The CDR3 loop reads CASRGDASGSPLEFF. Written as DNA, the CDR3 is TGTGCCAGCCGCGGGGACGCTAGCGGGAGCCCCTTAGAGTTCTTC.